The next 16 T cell receptor beta chains were all read from a single sample in a study of cytomegalovirus exposure and HLA in healthy donors. PCR was performed using 60 Vbeta and 13 Jbeta primers. The method was immunoSEQ multiplex PCR; TCRdb's version includes in-frame clones alone and lacks a portion of them. The sample contains about 230,000 clones, around 89% of which appear only once. Sequences were obtained from PBMCs. The receptors here all came from a woman younger than 35 in good health and CMV-seronegative.

The gene calls are TRBV5-1 and TRBJ2-3; TRBD1 matches at 7 bases. This CDR3 has 16 amino acids. Losses at the gene ends were 2 bases for V and 0 bases for J; bases not matched to a gene: 6. Germline CDR1 and CDR2: SGHRS and YFSETQ. The CDR3: CASSLQGTISTDTQYF. The CDR3 nucleotides read TGCGCCAGCAGCTTACAGGGGACAATAAGCACAGATACGCAGTATTTT. Looking up the rest from reference TRBV5-1 and TRBJ2-3 gives the full variable domain: KAGVTQTPRYLIKTRGQQVTLSCSPISGHRSVSWYQQTPGQGLQFLFEYFSETQRNKGNFPGRFSGRQFSNSRSEMNVSTLELGDSALYLCASSLQGTISTDTQYFGPGTRLTVL.

As DNA, the CDR3 is TGCGCCAGCAGCTTGGGGTCAGGCATTAATGAAAAACTGTTTTTT. It is translated as CASSLGSGINEKLFF. This sequence joins TRBV5-1 and TRBJ1-4; D call uncertain. Germline assignment: CDR1 SGHRS and CDR2 YFSETQ. V dropped 0 bases and J dropped 4 bases, with 10 bases sitting between them. The CDR3 is 15 amino acids.

This clone was seen more than once but under ten times. The chain is built from TRBV2 and TRBJ1-3; D is unresolved. The V end lost 6 bases, the J end lost 0 bases, and 6 bases lay between the germline ends. CDR1 SNHLY and CDR2 FYNNEI come from the germline V gene. The CDR3 extends over 13 amino acids. Here the CDR3 DNA reads TGTGCCAGCAGCGACAACTCTGGAAACACCATATATTTT. This encodes CASSDNSGNTIYF.

The chain combines TRBV11-3 with TRBJ2-3, with 12 positions matching TRBD2. Germline CDR1 SGHNT, CDR2 YENEEA. The V segment lost 4 bases and the J segment 8 bases; nucleotides outside the gene matches: 7. The length of the CDR3 is 15 residues. CDR3 region: CASSSSGGAPSTQYF. CDR3 DNA sequence: TGTGCCAGCAGCTCTAGCGGGGGGGCTCCCTCTACGCAGTATTTT. The variable domain in full, with the rest retrieved from reference TRBV11-3 and TRBJ2-3, is EAGVVQSPRYKIIEKKQPVAFWCNPISGHNTLYWYLQNLGQGPELLIRYENEEAVDDSQLPKDRFSAERLKGVDSTLKIQPAELGDSAVYLCASSSSGGAPSTQYFGPGTRLTVL.

The chain has TRBV19 and TRBJ1-1, with a possible D match to TRBD1 (5 bases). The V and J ends lost 3 bases and 0 bases respectively, with 5 bases between them. Germline V CDR1 and CDR2: LNHDA, SQIVND (reference sequence). The CDR3 is 13 residues long. The chain's CDR3 is CASSMTVNTEAFF. The CDR3 DNA sequence: TGTGCCAGTAGTATGACAGTGAACACTGAAGCTTTCTTT.

The chain carries TRBV18 and TRBJ1-1; D is possibly TRBD1 (6 bases). This CDR3 has 13 amino acids. Trimming shortened V by 6 bases and J by 5 bases, and 13 bases separated the two germline ends. Germline values: CDR1 KGHSH, CDR2 LQKENI. DNA for the CDR3: TGTGCCAGCTCGCTTGACAGGTTAACTGAAGCTTTCTTT. This gives the protein CASSLDRLTEAFF.

The chain has TRBV7-9 and TRBJ1-4, with 7 bases fitting TRBD1. The CDR3 sequence is 18 residues long. J gave up 6 bases and V 5 bases, and 18 bases lay outside the gene matches. The germline gives CDR1 SEHNR, CDR2 FQNEAQ (reference sequence). The CDR3 spells CASSTTGAAHLTDEKLFF. CDR3 bases: TGTGCCAGCAGCACTACAGGGGCCGCGCACCTCACAGATGAAAAACTGTTTTTT.

The rearrangement uses TRBV29-1 and TRBJ1-3; the D gene is possibly TRBD1 (5 bases). CDR3 size: 12 residues. Trimming left V 7 bases short and J 0 bases short, with 7 bases between. CDR1 is SQVTM and CDR2 is ANQGSEA in the germline V gene. The CDR3 nucleotides read TGCAGCGCGACAGTCTCTGGAAACACCATATATTTT. Protein sequence: CSATVSGNTIYF.

V gene TRBV6-5 combines with J gene TRBJ1-1, with D unresolved. CDR1 and CDR2 from the germline V gene are MNHEY and SVGAGI. Trimming pared 6 bases from V and 5 bases from J, leaving 19 bases between. The CDR3 is 15 residues long. The CDR3 sequence is CASSSKVTYFTEAFF. In nucleotides, the CDR3 is TGTGCCAGCAGCTCCAAGGTGACATATTTTACTGAAGCTTTCTTT.

The V and J genes are TRBV5-8 and TRBJ1-5, with 7 bases identical to TRBD1. V was pared by 2 bases and J by 5 bases, with 1 base of the junction left unmatched. The CDR3 totals 13 residues. In germline, CDR1 is SGHTS, CDR2 YDEGEE. As DNA, the CDR3 is TGTGCCAGCAGCTTACAGGGGTATCAGCCCCAGCATTTT. Protein product: CASSLQGYQPQHF. Together with reference TRBV5-8 and TRBJ1-5, the CDR3 gives the full variable domain: EAGVTQSPTHLIKTRGQQATLRCSPISGHTSVYWYQQALGLGLQFLLWYDEGEERNRGNFPPRFSGRQFPNYSSELNVNALELEDSALYLCASSLQGYQPQHFGDGTRLSIL.

V and J are TRBV9 and TRBJ2-7; TRBD1 agrees at 7 bases. Per germline, CDR1 SGDLS and CDR2 YYNGEE. V lost 4 bases, J lost 3 bases, and 7 bases stayed unmatched. CDR3 length equals 14 residues. The CDR3 bases are TGTGCCAGCAGCTCCCGGGACAGAGGCTACGAGCAGTACTTC. Amino acids: CASSSRDRGYEQYF.

This clone has a single count. This rearrangement joins TRBV4-1 to TRBJ1-2; D remains unclear. The V end lost 4 bases, the J end lost 3 bases, and 15 bases lay between the germline ends. Germline V lookup: CDR1 MGHRA, CDR2 YSYEKL. The CDR3 has 15 residues. Written as DNA, the CDR3 is TGCGCCAGCAGCCTGACCAGCCCGGGTTACTATGGCTACACCTTC. Translated, it gives CASSLTSPGYYGYTF.

The V gene is TRBV5-6, the J gene TRBJ2-3; TRBD2 agrees at 7 bases. Trimming took 4 bases from V and 6 from J; bases not matched to a gene: 8. Per germline, CDR1 SGHDT and CDR2 YYEEEE. CDR3 length: 14 amino acids. As DNA, the CDR3 is TGTGCCAGCAGCCGGACTAGGGCTGGGGATACGCAGTATTTT. It translates to CASSRTRAGDTQYF.

For the CDR3, the DNA is TGCGCCAGCAGCTTGTTAGTGGGAGCCAATGAGCAGTTCTTC. Protein product: CASSLLVGANEQFF. This chain uses TRBV5-1 with TRBJ2-1; D is possibly TRBD2 (5 bases). CDR1 is SGHRS, CDR2 YFSETQ, per germline. V shed 1 base and J shed 6 bases, with 11 bases lying between them. This CDR3 comprises 14 residues.

V is TRBV6-5 and J is TRBJ1-2, with D uncertain. CDR3 size: 16 residues. In germline, CDR1 is MNHEY, CDR2 SVGAGI. V lost 0 bases, J lost 2 bases, and 13 bases lay in between. The CDR3 is CASSYSRGKGNYGYTF. DNA of the CDR3: TGTGCCAGCAGTTACTCCAGAGGGAAGGGAAACTATGGCTACACCTTC.

This clone was picked up a small number of times. The chain carries TRBV6-6 and TRBJ1-1; no reliable D call. This CDR3 is built from 14 residues. Trimming removed 2 bases at V and 2 bases at J, with 9 bases between. In germline, CDR1 is MNHNY, CDR2 SVGAGI (reference sequence). The CDR3 bases are TGTGCCAGCAGTTACACAGAGGGAAACACTGAAGCTTTCTTT. It encodes CASSYTEGNTEAFF.